This T cell receptor beta chain was obtained from a study of OX40 agonist ivuxolimab in advanced cancers. Study-level results: Clonal expansion was seen in CD4+ and CD8+ blood T cells by week 6 at 0.1 to 3.0 mg/kg. The study found among the lowest clonal expansion in partial responders at 0.1-3.0 mg/kg.

Trimming shortened V by 1 base and J by 7 bases, and 14 bases separated the two germline ends. Germline CDR1 reads SGHTA; CDR2 reads FQGNSA. There are 15 residues in the CDR3. Here immunoSEQ multiplex PCR was the method, and the copy in TCRdb shows in-frame clones only, minus some. The sample lists approximately 60,000 clones, 65% to 85% occurring once. On this clone itself: Its antigen is undetermined.

This TCR was recovered from an adult with an advanced solid tumor such as melanoma, head and neck, liver or kidney cancer. The material was CD4+ or CD8+ T cells sorted from blood, obtained in a trial of the OX40 agonist ivuxolimab. V gene TRBV7-2 combines with J gene TRBJ2-1; D unresolved. For the CDR3, the DNA is TGTGCCAGCAGCTTAGAATCAGGCTCCTGGAATGAGCAGTTCTTC. This codes for CASSLESGSWNEQFF.